The 5 T cell receptor beta chains below all came from one sample that was sequenced in a study of T cell repertoires in cytomegalovirus infection. No cognate antigen is known for these TCRs. TCRdb fed the reads into MiXCR, producing one record per CDR3 protein. The table includes about 160,000 distinct CDR3 sequences, roughly a fifth detected once. The sequencing here drew on CD8+ T cells from cultured PBMCs, taken from culture after CMV antigen stimulation. These receptors all come from a human donor in good health (CMV status not recorded). Some clones in this sample may be carry-over from other donors' samples.

The chain uses TRBV11-1 and TRBJ2-7; no definite D call. The CDR3 is 16 amino acids. Germline V gene sequence: CDR1 SGHAT, CDR2 FQDESV (reference sequence). Trimming shortened V by 1 base and J by 4 bases, and 17 bases separated the two germline ends. CDR3 sequence (DNA): TGTGCCAGCAGCTTAGGGGCAGCCGTAGACCTTTACGAGCAGTACTTC. Protein sequence: CASSLGAAVDLYEQYF.

This chain joins TRBV7-2 and TRBJ1-5; tentative D call: TRBD1 (6 bases). In germline, CDR1 is SGHTA, CDR2 FQGNSA. V lost 2 bases to trimming and J lost 0 bases, with 14 bases between them. The CDR3 sequence is 17 residues long. The CDR3 sequence is CASSLRGAGVSNQPQHF. The CDR3 region has the DNA TGTGCCAGCAGCTTACGGGGGGCCGGGGTTAGCAATCAGCCCCAGCATTTT.

In its sample, this clonotype was seen a few times. The chain carries TRBV6-6 and TRBJ2-2, with D possibly matching TRBD1 (6 bases). The CDR3 is made up of 16 amino acids. Trimming took 7 bases from V and 12 from J, leaving 27 bases between them. Germline loops: CDR1 MNHNY, CDR2 SVGAGI (reference sequence). CDR3 loop: CASKGLQGPPAAKLFF. Here the CDR3 DNA reads TGTGCCAGCAAAGGTCTCCAGGGGCCCCCTGCGGCGAAGCTGTTTTTT.

This clonotype was detected only a few times. The chain uses TRBV7-9 and TRBJ1-2, with D unresolved. The CDR3 runs 14 residues. Germline V gene sequence: CDR1 SEHNR, CDR2 FQNEAQ (reference sequence). The V end was cut by 1 base, the J end by 8 bases, with 14 bases between. The CDR3 region is CASSLGGRRGGYTF. The CDR3 DNA reads as TGTGCCAGCAGCTTAGGTGGAAGGCGGGGAGGCTACACCTTC.

Only a few counts were recorded for this clonotype. The chain combines TRBV7-3 with TRBJ2-3, with 9 bases fitting TRBD2. The CDR3 is 16 amino acids. The V gene end was trimmed by 0 bases and the J gene end by 5 bases; junction bases not matched to a gene: 6. Looked up from germline, CDR1 is SGHTA and CDR2 is FQGTGA. CDR3 sequence (DNA): TGTGCCAGCAGCTTAACGGGCGGGGGGGCCAGAGATACGCAGTATTTT. Translated, it gives CASSLTGGGARDTQYF.